These 18 T cell receptor beta chains originate from one sample sequenced in a study of cytomegalovirus exposure and HLA in healthy donors. 60 Vbeta and 13 Jbeta primers were used in PCR. Only in-frame clones appear in the TCRdb table, and some are missing; sequencing was by immunoSEQ multiplex PCR. The sample gives 90,000 to 120,000 clones, roughly 78% of which show up once; about 1.7% is in the top ten. Sequenced sample: PBMCs. All receptors come from a woman aged 40 to 50 in good health and CMV-seronegative.

The CDR3 is CASSLWGHKFF. The CDR3 DNA follows: TGTGCCAGCAGCTTATGGGGGCATAAGTTCTTC. The chain joins TRBV11-1 to TRBJ2-1, with D possibly TRBD1 on 6 matching bases. Trimming removed 2 bases from V and 14 bases from J, with 10 bases in between. This CDR3 comprises 11 residues. Germline values: CDR1 SGHAT, CDR2 FQDESV (reference sequence).

The CDR3 spells CASSLSRQGTGELFF. CDR3 bases: TGTGCCAGCAGCTTAAGCCGGCAGGGCACCGGGGAGCTGTTTTTT. The V gene is TRBV7-9, the J gene TRBJ2-2; TRBD1 might be the D (5 bases). The CDR3 runs 15 residues. V was trimmed by 2 bases and J by 4 bases, leaving 11 bases between them. CDR1 is SEHNR, CDR2 FQNEAQ, per germline (reference sequence).

The V and J genes are TRBV7-9 and TRBJ2-7; tentatively, D is TRBD2 (7 bases). The CDR3 spans 14 residues. The V gene lost 2 bases and the J gene lost 3 bases, with 11 bases spanning the gap. The germline CDR1 and CDR2 sequences are SEHNR and FQNEAQ (reference sequence). The CDR3 sequence is CASSLRAGHYEQYF. CDR3 sequence (DNA): TGTGCCAGCAGCTTAAGAGCGGGACACTACGAGCAGTACTTC.

The chain joins TRBV7-8 to TRBJ1-5, with TRBD1 matching 7 bases. CDR1 SGHVS and CDR2 FQNEAQ come from the germline V gene. V was clipped by 4 bases and J by 1 base; unmatched bases: 10. This CDR3 has 17 residues. CDR3 sequence: CASSSLVGGRSNQPQHF. The CDR3 nucleotides read TGTGCCAGCAGCTCCCTCGTAGGGGGCAGGAGCAATCAGCCCCAGCATTTT.

This chain joins TRBV9 and TRBJ1-1, with no clear D. Trimming cost V 0 bases and J 1 base, with 7 bases left between them. CDR1 SGDLS and CDR2 YYNGEE come from the germline V gene. The CDR3 sequence is 14 residues long. This chain's CDR3 is CASSVVVRNTEAFF. CDR3 coding DNA: TGTGCCAGCAGCGTAGTGGTCAGGAACACTGAAGCTTTCTTT.

CDR3 coding DNA: TGTGCCAGCAGAGGAGGACAGGCGGACAATTACGAGCAGTACTTC. This sequence encodes CASRGGQADNYEQYF. This chain connects TRBV7-9 to TRBJ2-7; 7 bases map to TRBD1. Germline assignment: CDR1 SEHNR and CDR2 FQNEAQ (reference sequence). CDR3 length: 15 amino acids. V shed 6 bases and J 4 bases; nucleotides not matched to a gene: 12.

V and J are TRBV6-5 and TRBJ2-7; 8 bases are a match to TRBD1. V lost 0 bases to trimming and J lost 0 bases; unmatched junction nucleotides: 4. Germline V gene sequence: CDR1 MNHEY, CDR2 SVGAGI. The CDR3 contains 16 residues. The CDR3 bases are TGTGCCAGCAGTTACTCGACAGGGGAGGCCTCCTACGAGCAGTACTTC. This gives the protein CASSYSTGEASYEQYF.

V is TRBV10-3 and J is TRBJ1-5; TRBD1 matches 8 bases. The CDR3 has 14 amino acids. CDR1 ENHRY and CDR2 SYGVKD come from the germline V gene. V dropped 9 bases and J dropped 0; count of bases not matched to a gene: 4. Here the CDR3 DNA reads TGTGCCATAGGGACAGGCTATAGCAATCAGCCCCAGCATTTT. Residues: CAIGTGYSNQPQHF.

V gene TRBV19 combines with J gene TRBJ1-3; a possible D gene is TRBD1 (5 bases). The CDR3 has 15 residues. Trimming took off 1 base at V and 2 bases at J, with 9 bases between the two ends. Germline V CDR1 and CDR2: LNHDA, SQIVND (reference sequence). The CDR3 DNA sequence: TGTGCCAGTAGTATAGGAGACAGTACTGGAAACACCATATATTTT. It codes for CASSIGDSTGNTIYF.

V usage is TRBV7-8 and J usage is TRBJ2-1; 7 bases match TRBD2. The CDR3 consists of 13 residues. V shed 5 bases and J 12 bases; nucleotides not matched to a gene: 10. Germline-derived CDR1 and CDR2 are SGHVS and FQNEAQ. CDR3 nucleotide sequence: TGTGCCAGCAGCCCCGGGACTACCTCAGGGCAGTTCTTC. Translated: CASSPGTTSGQFF.

This clone was seen just once. V usage is TRBV28 and J usage is TRBJ2-5; possible D gene TRBD1, 5 bases. Trimming took 8 bases from V and 2 from J, leaving 18 bases between them. CDR1 and CDR2 (germline): MDHEN, SYDVKM. This CDR3 comprises 15 residues. The CDR3 loop reads CASAPLLGPQETQYF. CDR3 nucleotides: TGTGCCAGCGCTCCTCTCTTGGGGCCACAAGAGACCCAGTACTTC.

The chain recombines TRBV5-6 with TRBJ2-1, with TRBD2 matching over 7 bases. V lost 4 bases, J lost 4 bases, and 11 bases stayed unmatched. This CDR3 is 16 amino acids long. Germline assignment: CDR1 SGHDT and CDR2 YYEEEE. For the CDR3, the DNA is TGTGCCAGCAGCCCACAAGAGCGGGATGGGTACAATGAGCAGTTCTTC. Its protein is CASSPQERDGYNEQFF.

The CDR3 coding sequence is TGTGCCACCTCAAACCTCATAGCGGGAGGTGAAGATACGCAGTATTTT. Protein product: CATSNLIAGGEDTQYF. J is TRBJ2-3 and V is TRBV7-2, with TRBD2 matching over 10 bases. Germline V gives CDR1 SGHTA, CDR2 FQGNSA. CDR3 length equals 16 residues. After removal of 10 bases from V and 5 bases from J, the junction contained 15 bases not matched to a gene.

The chain uses TRBV28 and TRBJ2-1, with D possibly matching TRBD2 (6 bases). The germline V and J ends were trimmed by 2 bases and 3 bases, with 14 bases remaining between them. Germline CDR1 MDHEN, CDR2 SYDVKM. The CDR3 length is 16 residues. This chain's CDR3 is CASSLPGTSNYNEQFF. The CDR3 coding sequence is TGTGCCAGCAGTTTACCCGGGACTTCAAACTACAATGAGCAGTTCTTC.

The chain employs TRBV4-1 and TRBJ2-7; 9 bases are shared with TRBD1. V trimming: 3 bases; J trimming: 3 bases; junction bases outside the gene matches: 3. From germline, CDR1 is MGHRA and CDR2 YSYEKL. This CDR3 has 14 amino acids. CDR3 bases: TGCGCCAGCAGCCACGACAGGGGGAACTACGAGCAGTACTTC. The encoded protein is CASSHDRGNYEQYF.

The J gene is TRBJ1-2, the V gene TRBV30; D call uncertain. The CDR3 consists of 14 residues. V was clipped by 3 bases and J by 5 bases, with 16 bases between them. Germline loops: CDR1 GTSNPN, CDR2 SVGIG (reference sequence). The CDR3 here is CAWRTAGGTYGYTF. The CDR3 DNA follows: TGTGCCTGGAGGACCGCCGGAGGAACGTATGGCTACACCTTC. The full variable domain, completed using reference TRBV30 and TRBJ1-2, is SQTIHQWPATLVQPVGSPLSLECTVEGTSNPNLYWYRQAAGRGLQLLFYSVGIGQISSEVPQNLSASRPQDRQFILSSKKLLLSDSGFYLCAWRTAGGTYGYTFGSGTRLTVV.

The chain is built from TRBV28 and TRBJ1-5; 7 bases align to TRBD1. The V segment lost 1 base and the J segment 3 bases; nucleotides outside the gene matches: 3. Per germline, CDR1 MDHEN and CDR2 SYDVKM. This CDR3 region has 15 residues. The CDR3 here is CASSLSDRDNQPQHF. CDR3 coding DNA: TGTGCCAGCAGTTTATCTGACAGGGACAATCAGCCCCAGCATTTT.

This rearrangement joins TRBV6-5 to TRBJ2-7; 9 positions agree with TRBD1. CDR1 MNHEY and CDR2 SVGAGI come from the germline V gene. J lost 5 bases, V lost 0 bases, and 8 bases had no gene match. The CDR3 contains 16 residues. The CDR3 loop reads CASSYSPGQGGNEQYF. As DNA, the CDR3 is TGTGCCAGCAGTTACTCTCCGGGACAGGGAGGCAACGAGCAGTACTTC.